Sequencing of this TCR beta chain was carried out in a study of blood T cells in healthy people across ages (dated by TCRdb to 2015 to 2017). With regard to the full study: In model experiments, roughly one uniquely barcoded TCR beta cDNA molecule per two T cells was captured by template switching. Using deep sequencing normalized with unique cDNA molecular identifiers, the study measured how TCR beta repertoire diversity changes with age. The donors were divided into four age groups: young (average approximately 17 years), middle-aged (under 40), aged (approximately 62) and long-lived (about 90). To avoid experimental bias, donors of different ages were randomly spread across the sequencing lanes. The study analyzed two additional independent replicas of 1 million unique cDNA reads from the same blood draw for two donors, one aged 18 to 29 and one aged 80 or older.

The investigation overall reported the following: Donor CMV infection status was unknown, potentially confounding age-related changes in expanded clonotypes. Estimates of total diversity based on one million sequenced T cells were considered lower bounds and underestimates. A strong correlation was found between observed TCR beta diversity and the percentage of naive T cells measured by flow cytometry. Observed TCR beta diversity per million T cells fell roughly linearly with age, and a significant reduction was already apparent by age around 44. Bulk unsorted PBMC profiling prevented conclusive comparison of naive and antigen-experienced compartments. Compared with the aged group, more naive CD4+ T cells, fewer expanded clones and increased TCR diversity were shown by the long-lived group, suggesting age selection.

Library generation was performed with 5' RACE. The sample was run on an Illumina HiSeq 2500. A second PCR of 7 to 11 cycles was run with a J-beta primer mix and a sample-barcoded 5' primer. A template-switch 5' adaptor carrying 12 random nucleotides introduced a unique molecular identifier onto each TCR beta cDNA molecule. At least 3 million CDR3-containing paired-end reads were obtained from each sample. First-strand cDNA synthesis was performed from all RNA using the Mint cDNA synthesis kit, with priming by a TRBC-specific oligonucleotide. All cDNA was treated with uracil-DNA glycosylase and then went through a first 18-cycle PCR with the universal primers M1SS and BC2_uni_R. On the study's bioinformatics: For normalization, 1 million high-quality reads, each with a distinct molecular identifier, were randomly selected from each sample. Instead of being binned into consensus sequences, reads with shared molecular identifiers were discarded. MiTCR, with a Q25 quality threshold and the strictest error-elimination algorithm, was used for CDR3 identification, clonotype clustering and error correction. A nonparametric unseen species model with Euler transformation was used to estimate a lower bound on total TCR beta diversity. Through fastp at Q25 and MiXCR, TCRdb rebuilt clones from the public reads, retaining in-frame beta chains. Every CDR3 protein is listed once, alongside the most common genes and DNA of its rows. None of the V and J calls come from the authors' own analysis; TCRdb made them. This sample comprises hundreds of thousands of distinct CDR3 sequences, more than 55% of them detected only once. The ten largest account for roughly 25% of the sample.

This clonotype showed up many times. Its antigen is still unknown. No per-base quality is available; no much larger clone lies one base away. V is reduced by 1 base and J by 16 bases, leaving a spacing of 8 bases between them. CDR1 and CDR2 were assigned from the germline V gene (reference sequence) as LGHDT and YNNKEL. Including cysteine and phenylalanine, the CDR3 has 11 amino acids. Just CDR3 DNA is preserved here, 33 bases in frame from base 1. Donors were 35 to 40 systemically healthy Caucasian individuals from Russia aged roughly 6 to 100 years. Each donor gave 8 to 10 milliliters of peripheral blood, drawn into EDTA-treated Vacutainer tubes. Ficoll-Paque density-gradient centrifugation was used to isolate PBMCs, with at least 6 million obtained per sample. Total RNA was extracted from PBMCs with Trizol reagent, with at least 6 micrograms obtained per sample. For every donor, an aliquot of PBMCs went through flow cytometry to measure the percentages of naive CD45RAhigh/CD27high T cells.

The rearrangement combines TRBV3-1 with TRBJ1-6, with the D gene too uncertain to name. Specimen: blood. The sequence was collected from a man in his forties in good health. The DNA sequence follows: TGTGCCAGCAGCCAAGGGCGAGATCTCCACTTT. It translates to CASSQGRDLHF.